The T cell receptor beta chain described here comes from a study of T cells expressing NK-cell markers. On the study more broadly: It was sorted CD3+CD56-NKG2C+, CD3+CD56+NKG2C- and CD3+CD56+NKG2C+ T cells that provided the TCR beta repertoires. Whole-study findings and limits: Dominant NKG2C+ clonotype frequencies of about 1.0-8% of CD8+ T cells were measured in a handful of donors.

This CDR3 is 14 amino acids long. The germline CDR1 and CDR2 sequences are MDHEN and SYDVKM. In the case of this clonotype: The antigen is unknown.

As the method of synthesis, 5'RACE template switching with UMIs yielded TCR beta cDNA. TCRdb derives one entry per CDR3 protein from the 5' RACE reads, leaving out DNA. Its listing shows some 340,000 distinct CDR3 sequences. This clonotype was sampled from a man aged 18-75 years in good health. The chain joins TRBV28 to TRBJ2-7; the D gene TCRdb calls, TRBD1, cannot be checked with no DNA. Sequenced sample: blood T cells: a sorted CD56 or NKG2C T cell subset, CD4+ or CD8+ T cells, or bulk PBMC T cells (not recorded which). CDR3: CASSSPTDPGEQYF.